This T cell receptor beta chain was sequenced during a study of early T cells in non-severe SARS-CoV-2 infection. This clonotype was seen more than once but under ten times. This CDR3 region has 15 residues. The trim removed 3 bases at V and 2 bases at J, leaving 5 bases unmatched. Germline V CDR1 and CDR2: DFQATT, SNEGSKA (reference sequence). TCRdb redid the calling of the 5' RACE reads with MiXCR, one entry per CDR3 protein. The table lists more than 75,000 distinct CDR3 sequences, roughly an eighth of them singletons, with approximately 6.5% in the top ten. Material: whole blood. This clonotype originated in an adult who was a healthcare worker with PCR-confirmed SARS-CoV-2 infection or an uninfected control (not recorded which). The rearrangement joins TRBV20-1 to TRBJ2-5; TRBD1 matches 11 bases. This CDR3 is CSASRDRGSQETQYF. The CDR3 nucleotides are TGCAGTGCTAGTAGGGACAGGGGGAGTCAAGAGACCCAGTACTTC.